One and the same sample provided the 13 T cell receptor beta chains below, sequenced in a study of neurological immune-mediated disorders (dated by TCRdb to the late 2010s). The method behind the library was 5' RACE. TCRdb names Illumina HiSeq 2500 as the instrument used. In TCRdb, the public reads were trimmed at Q25 with fastp and aligned with MiXCR, with productive beta chains retained. Every entry covers one CDR3 protein and lists the most common genes and DNA from its rows. A total of about 120,000 distinct CDR3 sequences appear in this sample, roughly 3.2% of them only once. The top ten constitute 1% to 1.5% of the sample. The sample taken for sequencing was PBMCs. Source of these receptors: a woman in her thirties with multiple sclerosis.

This clonotype has at least ten counts. The V gene is TRBV6-2 or TRBV6-3, the J gene TRBJ2-3, with 7 positions matching TRBD2. Unmatched junction bases numbered 9, after V lost 7 bases and J lost 5 bases. CDR1 is MNHEY, CDR2 SVGEGT, per germline. This CDR3 region has 14 residues. The CDR3 spells CASKRAGELDTQYF. DNA of the CDR3: TGTGCCAGCAAGAGGGCGGGAGAGCTAGATACGCAGTATTTT.

This clonotype was counted many times. This chain links TRBV20-1 with TRBJ2-7, with D unresolved. Germline V lookup: CDR1 DFQATT, CDR2 SNEGSKA (reference sequence). V gave up 3 bases and J gave up 5 bases, with 14 bases separating them. This CDR3 has 13 amino acids. The CDR3, as DNA: TGCAGTGCTAGTATTGGTAACTTCCACGAGCAGTACTTC. It encodes CSASIGNFHEQYF.

This clonotype showed up just a few times. The chain is built from TRBV18 and TRBJ1-2, with D maybe TRBD1 (6 bases). V was clipped by 3 bases and J by 7 bases, with 12 bases between them. The CDR3 is made up of 13 amino acids. Per germline, CDR1 KGHSH and CDR2 LQKENI. The CDR3 spells CASSPPGVGGYTF. CDR3 DNA: TGTGCCAGCTCACCTCCAGGGGTAGGTGGCTACACCTTC.

This clonotype was seen many times. The rearrangement joins TRBV27 to TRBJ1-2, with TRBD1 identical over 11 bases. Losses at the gene ends were 2 bases for V and 5 bases for J; bases not matched to a gene: 7. The CDR3 runs 16 residues. CDR1 and CDR2 from the germline V gene are MNHEY and SMNVEV (reference sequence). Here the CDR3 DNA reads TGTGCCAGCAGTTTAGTGTGGACAGGGGGCTTATATGGCTACACCTTC. This codes for CASSLVWTGGLYGYTF.

This clonotype turned up a few times. One junction end disagrees with the germline gene, perhaps due to a read error. The gene calls are TRBV6-2 or TRBV6-3 and TRBJ1-6; the D is unclear. Germline V gene data show CDR1 as MNHEY and CDR2 as SVGEGT. The CDR3 loop spans 14 amino acids. CDR3 amino acids: CASSYERSTSTLNF. The CDR3 region has the DNA TGTGCCAGCAGTTACGAGAGGTCTACTTCAACCCTCAACTTT.

This clonotype was detected ten times or more. CDR3 in amino acids: CASSLLGGGTGTEAFF. The CDR3 nucleotides are TGTGCCAGCAGTTTATTAGGGGGCGGTACGGGCACTGAAGCTTTCTTT. V gene TRBV12-3 or TRBV12-4 combines with J gene TRBJ1-1, with 7 bases matching TRBD1. The junction had 10 bases not matched to a gene; V was cut back by 2 bases and J by 4 bases. The CDR3 extends over 16 amino acids.

There are many counts of this clonotype. The chain combines TRBV20-1 with TRBJ2-1; 9 bases agree with TRBD1. The germline gives CDR1 DFQATT, CDR2 SNEGSKA (reference sequence). This CDR3 is 15 amino acids long. Trimming at V came to 0 bases and at J to 5 bases, leaving 5 bases not matched to a gene. CDR3: CSARDGTGINNEQFF. The DNA of the CDR3 is TGCAGTGCTAGAGACGGGACAGGGATTAACAATGAGCAGTTCTTC.

As for this clonotype: This clone may be a read error of a much larger clone one base away. This CDR3 is missing its conserved last phenylalanine or tryptophan, likely due to a read error. The genes are TRBV7-2 and TRBJ2-5; no clear D gene. Per germline, CDR1 SGHTA and CDR2 FQGNSA. This CDR3 is 14 amino acids long. The ends were cut back, 5 bases at V and 10 bases at J, with 20 bases in the middle. CDR3 sequence reads: CASSRLDKSFYQYV. CDR3 nucleotide sequence: TGTGCCAGCAGCCGCCTAGACAAGTCCTTCTACCAGTACGTC.

Many counts were recorded for this clonotype. The V call is TRBV6-2 or TRBV6-3, the J call TRBJ2-6, with D perhaps being TRBD1 or TRBD2 (5 bases each). V gave up 5 bases and J gave up 0 bases, with 17 bases separating them. Germline V gene data show CDR1 as MNHEY and CDR2 as SVGEGT. The CDR3 has 18 amino acids. The CDR3: CASSRQIPGSSGANVLTF. The DNA of the CDR3 is TGTGCCAGCAGTCGACAGATCCCTGGGAGCTCTGGGGCCAACGTCCTGACTTTC.

The sample holds many counts of this clonotype. V and J are TRBV6-1 and TRBJ1-5; tentatively, D is TRBD1 (5 bases). Germline V lookup: CDR1 MNHNS, CDR2 SASEGT. The CDR3 totals 13 residues. V lost 8 bases, J lost 6 bases, and 14 bases lay in between. The CDR3 spells CASGTELSQPQHF. CDR3 nucleotide sequence: TGTGCCAGCGGGACCGAACTATCTCAGCCCCAGCATTTT.

This clonotype showed up many times. The rearrangement joins TRBV4-3 to TRBJ2-7; D possibly corresponds to TRBD1 (6 bases). V lost 0 bases and J 2 bases, leaving 11 bases between the germline ends. CDR3 length: 15 amino acids. CDR1 and CDR2 from the germline V gene are LGHNA and YSLEER. The CDR3, as DNA: TGCGCCAGCAGCCAAGATAGCGACAGGACCTACGAGCAGTACTTC. Its translation: CASSQDSDRTYEQYF.

The sample holds many counts of this clonotype. V and J are TRBV4-1 and TRBJ2-7; 7 bases map to TRBD2. The CDR3 covers 16 residues. Germline V gene sequence: CDR1 MGHRA, CDR2 YSYEKL. J lost 0 bases, V lost 2 bases, and 7 bases had no gene match. The CDR3 nucleotides read TGCGCCAGCAGCCAACGGTACGGGGGGAACTCCTACGAGCAGTACTTC. It encodes CASSQRYGGNSYEQYF.

This clonotype was seen ten or more times. CDR3 amino acids: CSVTTGRTETQYF. The CDR3 coding sequence is TGCAGCGTTACCACGGGACGAACGGAGACCCAGTACTTC. This chain links TRBV29-1 with TRBJ2-5, with D perhaps being TRBD1 or TRBD2 (5 bases each). CDR3 size: 13 residues. Germline CDR1 reads SQVTM; CDR2 reads ANQGSEA. V lost 5 bases, J lost 5 bases, and 15 bases lay in between. The full variable domain, its missing parts supplied by reference TRBV29-1 and TRBJ2-5, is SAVISQKPSRDICQRGTSLTIQCQVDSQVTMMFWYRQQPGQSLTLIATANQGSEATYESGFVIDKFPISRPNLTFSTLTVSNMSPEDSSIYLCSVTTGRTETQYFGPGTRLLVL.